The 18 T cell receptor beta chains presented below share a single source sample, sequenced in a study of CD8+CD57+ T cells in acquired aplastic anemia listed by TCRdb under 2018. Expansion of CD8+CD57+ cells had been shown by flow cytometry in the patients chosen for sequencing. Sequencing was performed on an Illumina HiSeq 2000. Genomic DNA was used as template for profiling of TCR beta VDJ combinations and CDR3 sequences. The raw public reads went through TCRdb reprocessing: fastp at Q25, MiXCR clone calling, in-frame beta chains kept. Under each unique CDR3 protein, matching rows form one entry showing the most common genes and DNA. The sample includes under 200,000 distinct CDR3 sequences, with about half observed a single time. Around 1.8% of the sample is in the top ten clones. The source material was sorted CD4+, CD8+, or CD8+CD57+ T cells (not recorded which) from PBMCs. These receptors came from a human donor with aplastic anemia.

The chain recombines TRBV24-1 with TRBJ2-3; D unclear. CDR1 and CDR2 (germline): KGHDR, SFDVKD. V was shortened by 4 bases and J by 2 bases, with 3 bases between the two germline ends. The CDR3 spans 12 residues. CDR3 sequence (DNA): TGTGCCACCAGTGAGGTCACAGATACGCAGTATTTT. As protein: CATSEVTDTQYF.

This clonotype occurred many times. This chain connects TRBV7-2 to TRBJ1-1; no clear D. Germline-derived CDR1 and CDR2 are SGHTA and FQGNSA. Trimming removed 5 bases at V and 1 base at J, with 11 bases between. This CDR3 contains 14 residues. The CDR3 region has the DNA TGTGCCAGCAGCCCGGAACCAGCGAACACTGAAGCTTTCTTT. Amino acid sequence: CASSPEPANTEAFF.

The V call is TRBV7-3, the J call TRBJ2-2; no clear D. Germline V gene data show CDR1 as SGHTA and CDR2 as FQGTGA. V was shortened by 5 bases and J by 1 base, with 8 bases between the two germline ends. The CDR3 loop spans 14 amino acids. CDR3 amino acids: CASSPHGNTGELFF. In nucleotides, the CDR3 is TGTGCCAGCAGCCCTCACGGGAACACCGGGGAGCTGTTTTTT.

The CDR3 coding sequence is TGTGCCAGCTCACCGGCCGCAGGACAGATTAACACTGAAGCTTTCTTT. Translating it yields CASSPAAGQINTEAFF. The chain employs TRBV18 and TRBJ1-1; D possibly corresponds to TRBD1 (6 bases). Germline V gene sequence: CDR1 KGHSH, CDR2 LQKENI. With 3 bases removed from V and 2 bases from J, the gap between germline ends came to 16 bases. There are 16 residues in the CDR3.

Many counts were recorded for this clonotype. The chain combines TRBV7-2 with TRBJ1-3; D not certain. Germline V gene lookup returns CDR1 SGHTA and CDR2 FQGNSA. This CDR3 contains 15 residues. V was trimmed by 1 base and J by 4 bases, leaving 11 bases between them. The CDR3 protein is CASSLVVGIGNTIYF. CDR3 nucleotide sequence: TGTGCCAGCAGCTTAGTGGTCGGAATCGGAAACACCATATATTTT.

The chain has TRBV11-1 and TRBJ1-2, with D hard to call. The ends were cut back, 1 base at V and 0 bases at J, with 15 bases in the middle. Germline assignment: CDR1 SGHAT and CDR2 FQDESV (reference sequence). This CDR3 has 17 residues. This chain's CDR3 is CASSLGPGAEANYGYTF. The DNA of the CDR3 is TGTGCCAGCAGCTTAGGTCCGGGCGCGGAGGCTAACTATGGCTACACCTTC.

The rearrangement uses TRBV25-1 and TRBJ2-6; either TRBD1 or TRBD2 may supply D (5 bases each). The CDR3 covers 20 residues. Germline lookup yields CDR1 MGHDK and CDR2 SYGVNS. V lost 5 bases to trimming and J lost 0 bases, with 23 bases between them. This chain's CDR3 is CASSSPFRDGHLSGANVLTF. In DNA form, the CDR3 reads TGTGCCAGCAGTTCACCGTTCCGGGACGGACACCTCTCTGGGGCCAACGTCCTGACTTTC.

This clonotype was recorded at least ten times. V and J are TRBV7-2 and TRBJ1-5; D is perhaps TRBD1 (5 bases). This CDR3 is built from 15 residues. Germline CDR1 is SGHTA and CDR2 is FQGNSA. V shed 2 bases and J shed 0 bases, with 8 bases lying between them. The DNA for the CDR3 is TGTGCCAGCAGCTTAATGGGGGGTAGCAATCAGCCCCAGCATTTT. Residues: CASSLMGGSNQPQHF.

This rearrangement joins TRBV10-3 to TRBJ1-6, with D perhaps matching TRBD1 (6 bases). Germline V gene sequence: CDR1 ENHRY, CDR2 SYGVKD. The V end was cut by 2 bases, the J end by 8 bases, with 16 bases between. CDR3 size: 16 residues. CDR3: CAISEGQLPGDSPLHF. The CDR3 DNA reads TGTGCCATCAGTGAGGGACAGCTTCCAGGAGATTCACCCCTCCACTTT.

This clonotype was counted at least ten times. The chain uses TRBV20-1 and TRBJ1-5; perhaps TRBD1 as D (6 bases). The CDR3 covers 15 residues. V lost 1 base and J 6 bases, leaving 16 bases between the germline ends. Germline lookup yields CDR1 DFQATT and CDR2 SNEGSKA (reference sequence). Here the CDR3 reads CSARASTGTIQPQHF. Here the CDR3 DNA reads TGCAGTGCTAGAGCCTCTACAGGGACGATTCAGCCCCAGCATTTT.

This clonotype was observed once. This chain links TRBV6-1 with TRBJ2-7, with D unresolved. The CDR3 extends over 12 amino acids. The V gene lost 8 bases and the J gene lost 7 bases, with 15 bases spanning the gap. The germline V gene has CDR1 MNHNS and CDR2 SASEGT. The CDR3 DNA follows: TGTGCCAGCGAACCCGCGGCCGGAGAGCAGTACTTC. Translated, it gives CASEPAAGEQYF.

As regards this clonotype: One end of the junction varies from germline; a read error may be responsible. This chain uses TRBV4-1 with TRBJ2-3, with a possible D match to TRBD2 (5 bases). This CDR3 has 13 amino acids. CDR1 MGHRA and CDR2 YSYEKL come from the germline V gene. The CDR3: CASSQASTYTQYF. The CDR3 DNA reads TGCGCCAGCAGCCAAGCTAGCACATATACGCAGTATTTT.

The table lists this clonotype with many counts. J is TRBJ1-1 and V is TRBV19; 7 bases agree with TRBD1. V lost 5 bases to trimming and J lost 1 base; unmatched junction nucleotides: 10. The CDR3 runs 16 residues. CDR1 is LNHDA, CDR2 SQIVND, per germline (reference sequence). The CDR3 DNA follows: TGTGCCAGTAGTGGCGGGACAGCGGGTAGGAACACTGAAGCTTTCTTT. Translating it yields CASSGGTAGRNTEAFF. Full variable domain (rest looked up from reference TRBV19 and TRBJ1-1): DGGITQSPKYLFRKEGQNVTLSCEQNLNHDAMYWYRQDPGQGLRLIYYSQIVNDFQKGDIAEGYSVSREKKESFPLTVTSAQKNPTAFYLCASSGGTAGRNTEAFFGQGTRLTVV.

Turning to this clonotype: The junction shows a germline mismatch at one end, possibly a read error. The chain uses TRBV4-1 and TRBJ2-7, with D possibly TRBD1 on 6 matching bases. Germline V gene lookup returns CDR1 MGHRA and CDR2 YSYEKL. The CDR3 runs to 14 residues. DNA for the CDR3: TGCGCCAGCAGTCAAGACTCGGACAGCTACGAGCAGTACTTC. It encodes CASSQDSDSYEQYF.

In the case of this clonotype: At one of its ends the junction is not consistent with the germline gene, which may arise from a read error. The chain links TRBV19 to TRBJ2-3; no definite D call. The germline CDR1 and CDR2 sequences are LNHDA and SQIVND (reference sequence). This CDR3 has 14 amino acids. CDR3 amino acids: CTSSPAVSTDTRYF. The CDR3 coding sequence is TGTACCAGTAGTCCCGCAGTTAGCACAGATACGCGGTATTTT. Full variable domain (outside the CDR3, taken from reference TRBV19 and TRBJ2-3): DGGITQSPKYLFRKEGQNVTLSCEQNLNHDAMYWYRQDPGQGLRLIYYSQIVNDFQKGDIAEGYSVSREKKESFPLTVTSAQKNPTAFYLCTSSPAVSTDTRYFGPGTRLTVL.

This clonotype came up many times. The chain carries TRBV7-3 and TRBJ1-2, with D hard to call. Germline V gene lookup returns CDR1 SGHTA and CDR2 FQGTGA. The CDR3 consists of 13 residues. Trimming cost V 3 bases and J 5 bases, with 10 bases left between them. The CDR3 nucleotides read TGTGCCAGCAGCTTGTCAGGCGAATATGGCTACACCTTC. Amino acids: CASSLSGEYGYTF.

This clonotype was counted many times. The CDR3 here is CASSGGLANTDTQYF. CDR3 sequence (DNA): TGTGCCAGCAGCGGGGGACTAGCGAACACAGATACGCAGTATTTT. The rearrangement joins TRBV5-6 to TRBJ2-3, with TRBD2 matching 10 bases. In germline, CDR1 is SGHDT, CDR2 YYEEEE. The CDR3 contains 15 residues. With 4 bases clipped from V and 2 bases from J, the junction kept 4 bases outside the gene matches.

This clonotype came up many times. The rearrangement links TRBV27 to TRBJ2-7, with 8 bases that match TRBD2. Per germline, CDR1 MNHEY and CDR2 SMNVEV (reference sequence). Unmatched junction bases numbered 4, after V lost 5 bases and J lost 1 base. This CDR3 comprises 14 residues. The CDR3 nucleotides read TGTGCCAGCAGTGGCACTAGCGGATCCTACGAGCAGTACTTC. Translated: CASSGTSGSYEQYF.